This is a list of T cell receptor beta chains from one sample in a study of blood T cells in healthy people across ages. TCRdb processed the 5' RACE reads anew with MiXCR; each CDR3 protein has one entry. The sample yields more than 800,000 distinct CDR3 sequences, under 55% seen once. The sequenced material came from blood. These TCRs come from a woman aged 55-69 years in good health. Both conserved end residues are part of each CDR3. Fields, in order: clone size, V gene, D gene, J gene, CDR3 DNA, CDR3 protein. The D gene is left open where the match is weak. Size is omitted from some rows. Given values are once, few, many or a class for expanded clones.

clone size: few
V gene: TRBV4-1
D gene: TRBD1
J gene: TRBJ2-1
CDR3 DNA: TGCGCCAGCGGGACAGTAGCCTACAATGAGCAGTTCTTC
CDR3 protein: CASGTVAYNEQFF

clone size: once
V gene: TRBV5-1
D gene: TRBD1
J gene: TRBJ2-5
CDR3 DNA: TGCGCCAGCAGCTTGGAGGACAGGGTTTGGCAGTACTTC
CDR3 protein: CASSLEDRVWQYF

clone size: -
V gene: TRBV6-6
D gene: TRBD2
J gene: TRBJ2-7
CDR3 DNA: TGTGCCAGCAGCAGCGGGAGGGCCAATGAGCAGTACTTC
CDR3 protein: CASSSGRANEQYF

clone size: -
V gene: TRBV29-1
D gene: -
J gene: TRBJ2-3
CDR3 DNA: TGCAGCGTTGAAGGATTGGGTTGGACAGATACGCAGTATTTT
CDR3 protein: CSVEGLGWTDTQYF

clone size: -
V gene: TRBV7-9
D gene: -
J gene: TRBJ2-5
CDR3 DNA: TGTGCCAGCAGCGTCCTCGGAGTGGCAGAGACCCAGTACTTC
CDR3 protein: CASSVLGVAETQYF

clone size: -
V gene: TRBV20-1
D gene: TRBD2
J gene: TRBJ2-1
CDR3 DNA: TGCAGTGCAGCCCGAGGGACTAGCGGGAACAATGAGCAGTTCTTC
CDR3 protein: CSAARGTSGNNEQFF

clone size: few
V gene: TRBV14
D gene: -
J gene: TRBJ2-5
CDR3 DNA: TGTGCCAGCAGCCAAGAGTTTCGGAGGGGAGATGGTTCCCAGTACTTC
CDR3 protein: CASSQEFRRGDGSQYF

clone size: -
V gene: TRBV5-1
D gene: -
J gene: TRBJ2-2
CDR3 DNA: TGCGCCAGCACCCACCTGCGGGACATTGGGAACACCGGGGAGCTGTTTTTT
CDR3 protein: CASTHLRDIGNTGELFF

clone size: few
V gene: TRBV25-1
D gene: -
J gene: TRBJ2-3
CDR3 DNA: TGTGCCAGCAGTTTGTTCTCGGGGGTGGGCACAGATACGCAGTATTTT
CDR3 protein: CASSLFSGVGTDTQYF

clone size: -
V gene: TRBV29-1
D gene: -
J gene: TRBJ2-5
CDR3 DNA: TGCAGCGTTTCAGACATCAATTTAGGGGAGCAGTACTTC
CDR3 protein: CSVSDINLGEQYF

clone size: -
V gene: TRBV2
D gene: TRBD1
J gene: TRBJ2-7
CDR3 DNA: TGTGCCAGCAGTGAAGGGACAGGGAGGACTTACGAGCAGTACTTC
CDR3 protein: CASSEGTGRTYEQYF

clone size: -
V gene: TRBV28
D gene: -
J gene: TRBJ2-7
CDR3 DNA: TGTGCCAGCAGCCGCGATCAGGGGCTTCCTTACGAGCAGTACTTC
CDR3 protein: CASSRDQGLPYEQYF

clone size: -
V gene: TRBV20-1
D gene: -
J gene: TRBJ2-3
CDR3 DNA: TGCAGTGCTTCCAGCGGGTCTAGCACAGATACGCAGTATTTT
CDR3 protein: CSASSGSSTDTQYF

clone size: -
V gene: TRBV29-1
D gene: -
J gene: TRBJ2-7
CDR3 DNA: TGCAGCGTTTTAGGCCAAACTAAGAGCTCCTACAATGAGCAGTACTTC
CDR3 protein: CSVLGQTKSSYNEQYF

clone size: -
V gene: TRBV3-1
D gene: -
J gene: TRBJ2-1
CDR3 DNA: TGTGCCAGCAGCCAAGACCCAGAAGCCTACAATGAGCAGTTCTTC
CDR3 protein: CASSQDPEAYNEQFF

clone size: -
V gene: TRBV7-9
D gene: TRBD2
J gene: TRBJ2-7
CDR3 DNA: TGTGCCAGCAGCTTAGTCGGTAGCGGGAGTACCGAGCAGTACTTC
CDR3 protein: CASSLVGSGSTEQYF

clone size: -
V gene: TRBV29-1
D gene: TRBD2
J gene: TRBJ2-1
CDR3 DNA: TGCAGCGTTGAGGGACTAGCGGGAGCTTCCTACAATGAGCAGTTCTTC
CDR3 protein: CSVEGLAGASYNEQFF

clone size: -
V gene: TRBV12-3/TRBV12-4
D gene: -
J gene: TRBJ1-1
CDR3 DNA: TGTGCCAGCAGTTTCCGGGAGAACACTGAAGCTTTCTTT
CDR3 protein: CASSFRENTEAFF

clone size: once
V gene: TRBV6-2/TRBV6-3
D gene: -
J gene: TRBJ2-4
CDR3 DNA: TGTGCCAGCAGTAGCCCGACCCGGCCCGGGACCAAAAACATTCAGTACTTC
CDR3 protein: CASSSPTRPGTKNIQYF

clone size: -
V gene: TRBV28
D gene: TRBD1
J gene: TRBJ2-2
CDR3 DNA: TGTGCCAGCAGTCCCGGGACAGGGCACACCGGGGAGCTGTTTTTT
CDR3 protein: CASSPGTGHTGELFF

clone size: -
V gene: TRBV2
D gene: TRBD1
J gene: TRBJ2-6
CDR3 DNA: TGTGCCAGCAAAAAACAGGGGGCGCCCGGGGCCAACGTCCTGACTTTC
CDR3 protein: CASKKQGAPGANVLTF

clone size: -
V gene: TRBV27
D gene: -
J gene: TRBJ2-7
CDR3 DNA: TGTGCCAGCAGAGGGCAGGGCATTTGGGACGAGCAGTACTTC
CDR3 protein: CASRGQGIWDEQYF

clone size: -
V gene: TRBV5-4
D gene: TRBD1
J gene: TRBJ2-5
CDR3 DNA: TGTGCCAGCAGCTTGGAACAGGGGGCGGAGACCCAGTACTTC
CDR3 protein: CASSLEQGAETQYF

clone size: -
V gene: TRBV6-6
D gene: -
J gene: TRBJ2-1
CDR3 DNA: TGTGCCAGCAGTTACGGAGAGACCTCCTACAATGAGCAGTTCTTC
CDR3 protein: CASSYGETSYNEQFF

clone size: few
V gene: TRBV9
D gene: -
J gene: TRBJ2-1
CDR3 DNA: TGTGCCAGCAGCTTCGGGATGTACAATGAGCAGTTCTTC
CDR3 protein: CASSFGMYNEQFF

clone size: -
V gene: TRBV6-5
D gene: -
J gene: TRBJ2-1
CDR3 DNA: TGTGCCAGCAGTTACAAGGGGGAGACTTGGCATGAGCAGTTCTTC
CDR3 protein: CASSYKGETWHEQFF

clone size: many
V gene: TRBV25-1
D gene: TRBD2
J gene: TRBJ2-7
CDR3 DNA: TGTGCCAGCAGTGAGCTAGCGGGATCCTACGAGCAGTACTTC
CDR3 protein: CASSELAGSYEQYF